This section outlines one T cell receptor (beta chain) sequence together with its context. This sample stems from a study of blood T cell repertoires in COVID-19. Study overall: Donors in the United States, Italy and Spain gave samples during acute or convalescent COVID-19. T cells, B-cell-depleted T cells, or PBMCs supplied cDNA or gDNA.

J gave up 5 bases and V 3 bases, and 11 bases lay outside the gene matches. CDR3 size: 15 residues. Germline V gives CDR1 SGDLS, CDR2 YYNGEE. Per the study methods: Amplification of reference gene primers was used by the study to estimate nucleated cell counts. Assay: immunoSEQ multiplex PCR; the TCRdb copy retains only in-frame clones and omits some. The DNA gave D and trimming, while V, J and clone size come from that table. The repertoire includes approximately 300,000 clones, approximately 90% of them detected once, and about 2.2% sits in the top ten. This receptor was obtained from a woman between 50 and 59 years old who had recovered from COVID-19. Sequenced sample: peripheral blood. J is TRBJ2-7 and V is TRBV9, with 7 positions matching TRBD2. The CDR3 loop is CASSAVGLGGDEQYF. Written as DNA, the CDR3 is TGTGCCAGCAGCGCCGTAGGACTAGGCGGAGACGAGCAGTACTTC.